This T cell receptor beta chain was obtained from a study of cytomegalovirus exposure and HLA in healthy donors. Produced via immunoSEQ multiplex PCR; TCRdb's table is partial and in-frame only. Seen here are some 130,000 clones, just under 85% observed once, and the top ten hold just under 30%. Donors came from a validation cohort of some 110 subjects, distinct from the first 666-subject cohort. This CDR3 has 15 residues. The V and J ends lost 0 bases and 0 bases respectively, with 9 bases between them. CDR1 is GTSNPN, CDR2 SVGIG, per germline (reference sequence). The sample comprised PBMCs. V gene TRBV30 combines with J gene TRBJ1-5; D unresolved. The TCR comes from a young man in good health and CMV-seropositive. CDR3 coding DNA: TGTGCCTGGAGTGTAGGAGGCACTAGCAATCAGCCCCAGCATTTT. Protein product: CAWSVGGTSNQPQHF.